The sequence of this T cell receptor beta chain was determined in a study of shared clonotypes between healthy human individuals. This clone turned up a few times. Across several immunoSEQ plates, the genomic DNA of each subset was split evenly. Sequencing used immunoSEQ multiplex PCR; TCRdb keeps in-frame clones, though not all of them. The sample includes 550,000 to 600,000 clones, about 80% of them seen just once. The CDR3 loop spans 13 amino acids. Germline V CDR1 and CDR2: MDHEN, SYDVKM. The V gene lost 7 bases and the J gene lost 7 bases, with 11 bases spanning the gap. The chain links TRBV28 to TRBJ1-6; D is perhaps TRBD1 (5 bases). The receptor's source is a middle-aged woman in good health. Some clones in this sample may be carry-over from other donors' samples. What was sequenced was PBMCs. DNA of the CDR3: TGTGCCAGCATCAGGGAGGAAAATTCACCCCTCCACTTT. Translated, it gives CASIREENSPLHF.